Listed below are T cell receptor beta chains from one sample, sequenced in a study of cytomegalovirus exposure and HLA in healthy donors. Sequencing was performed with immunoSEQ multiplex PCR; in TCRdb, only in-frame clones are kept and a portion is missing. The sample shows 65,000 to 85,000 clones, about nine tenths of them seen only once. The sequenced sample consisted of PBMCs. The receptors shown here come from a woman aged 30 to 39 in good health and CMV-seronegative. The CDR3 runs from the conserved cysteine through the conserved F or W. The D gene is left open where the match is weak. Clone size appears in some rows only: once, few, many, or a class for an expanded clone.

J	D	V	length	size	DNA	CDR3
TRBJ1-2	-	TRBV28	15	-	TGTGCCAGCAGGGGAGGACCTGGTCTGAGGTATGGCTACACCTTC	CASRGGPGLRYGYTF
TRBJ1-1	TRBD1	TRBV13	16	-	TGTGCCAGCAGCTTAAATAGGGGGTCAGGGGGCGGAGGAACTTTCTTT	CASSLNRGSGGGGTFF
TRBJ2-5	TRBD2	TRBV5-1	17	-	TGCGCCAGCAGCCCGGGGACTAGCGGGAGAGTCGGAGAGACCCAGTACTTC	CASSPGTSGRVGETQYF
TRBJ2-7	-	TRBV7-9	15	-	TGTGCCAGCAGCTTACGCCTGGGGAGCTCCTACGAGCAGTACTTC	CASSLRLGSSYEQYF
TRBJ1-2	TRBD1	TRBV2	12	-	TGTGCCAGCAGTGACTCACAGGGGGGCTACACCTTC	CASSDSQGGYTF
TRBJ1-4	TRBD1	TRBV9	14	-	TGTGCCAGCAGCCTCGACAGGGTGGCGGAAAAACTGTTTTTT	CASSLDRVAEKLFF
TRBJ2-5	-	TRBV7-2	15	few	TGTGCCAGCAGCCAGCAGGCAGGGGAACAAGAGACCCAGTACTTC	CASSQQAGEQETQYF
TRBJ2-1	TRBD1	TRBV29-1	12	-	TGCAGCGCCCCGACAGGGTCTGGTGAGCAGTTCTTC	CSAPTGSGEQFF
TRBJ1-2	-	TRBV5-4	17	-	TGTGCCAGCAGCTTGAAACCGGGACAAATTATTAACTATGGCTACACCTTC	CASSLKPGQIINYGYTF
TRBJ2-7	TRBD1	TRBV4-3	15	-	TGCGCCAGCAGCCAAGGGACAGGGGAGGCCTACGAGCAGTACTTC	CASSQGTGEAYEQYF
TRBJ1-2	-	TRBV5-1	12	-	TGCGCCAGCAGCCCAGACATATATGGCTACACCTTC	CASSPDIYGYTF
TRBJ2-5	-	TRBV19	17	-	TGTGCCAGTAGTAAGGGGAACGGCGGCTTGTACCAAGAGACCCAGTACTTC	CASSKGNGGLYQETQYF
TRBJ2-5	TRBD2	TRBV5-4	13	once	TGTGCCAGCAGCTTGCCTAGCGGGGAGACCCAGTACTTC	CASSLPSGETQYF
TRBJ1-3	TRBD1	TRBV6-5	16	-	TGTGCCAGCAGTTTCCAGACAGGGGGCTCTGGAAACACCATATATTTT	CASSFQTGGSGNTIYF
TRBJ2-6	-	TRBV4-3	16	few	TGCGCCAGCAGCCAAGAATCGGGAATGGGGGCCAACGTCCTGACTTTC	CASSQESGMGANVLTF
TRBJ1-2	TRBD1	TRBV2	14	-	TGTGCCAGCAGTGGCTCCACAGGGGGCTATGGCTACACCTTC	CASSGSTGGYGYTF
TRBJ2-1	TRBD2	TRBV6-5	13	-	TGTGCCAGCAGCCTAACTAGCGGGAGCCGTCCGTTCTTC	CASSLTSGSRPFF
TRBJ1-2	TRBD1	TRBV7-2	14	-	TGTGCCAGCAGCTTAAACAGGGGAAACTATGGCTACACCTTC	CASSLNRGNYGYTF
TRBJ2-7	TRBD2	TRBV7-9	16	-	TGTGCCAGCAGCTCAGGACTAGCGGGACCTTCCTACGAGCAGTACTTC	CASSSGLAGPSYEQYF
TRBJ2-2	-	TRBV4-2	15	few	TGTGCCAGCAGCCACACGGGACAGAACACCGGGGAGCTGTTTTTT	CASSHTGQNTGELFF
TRBJ1-4	TRBD1	TRBV28	19	-	TGTGCCAGCAGTTCAGAAAGTCCCGGGACAGGGGGTCGGGATGAAAAACTGTTTTTT	CASSSESPGTGGRDEKLFF
TRBJ2-2	TRBD1	TRBV19	14	-	TGTGCCAGTTCTGACAGGGGTAACACCGGGGAGCTGTTTTTT	CASSDRGNTGELFF
TRBJ2-3	-	TRBV15	15	-	TGTGCCACCAGCAGAGGAAGGGGTATCACAGATACGCAGTATTTT	CATSRGRGITDTQYF
TRBJ2-3	-	TRBV7-2	12	-	TGTGCCAGCAGCCCTACCACAGATACGCAGTATTTT	CASSPTTDTQYF
TRBJ2-7	TRBD1	TRBV25-1	15	-	TGTGCCAGCAGTGAATACGGGACAGGAACCTACGAGCAGTACTTC	CASSEYGTGTYEQYF
TRBJ2-7	-	TRBV4-3	15	-	TGCGCCAGCAGCCAAGAATACAGGAACCCCTACGAGCAGTACTTC	CASSQEYRNPYEQYF
TRBJ2-5	TRBD1	TRBV7-8	16	-	TGTGCCAGCAGCTCGCGACAGGGTCGGGGCCAAGAGACCCAGTACTTC	CASSSRQGRGQETQYF
TRBJ2-1	TRBD2	TRBV7-9	14	-	TGTGCCAGCAGCTTAATAGCGGGAGCGCGTGAGCAGTTCTTC	CASSLIAGAREQFF
TRBJ1-4	TRBD1	TRBV27	16	few	TGTGCCAGCAGTCCCCTACAGGGGATGACTAATGAAAAACTGTTTTTT	CASSPLQGMTNEKLFF
TRBJ2-1	TRBD2	TRBV5-4	15	-	TGTGCCAGCACGACCCGGACTAGCGGTCCACGAGGGCAGTTCTTC	CASTTRTSGPRGQFF
TRBJ2-3	TRBD1	TRBV27	15	-	TGTGCCAGCAGTTCCCGGACAGGAACCACAGATACGCAGTATTTT	CASSSRTGTTDTQYF
TRBJ1-1	-	TRBV19	12	-	TGTGCCAGTACTCACAGGGACACTGAAGCTTTCTTT	CASTHRDTEAFF